The 16 T cell receptor beta chains below were found in one sample sequenced in a study of T and B cells in COVID-19 patients. Each TRB amplification used roughly 250-550 ng of genomic DNA from blood. TRB rearrangements were amplified by multiplex PCR with BIOMED2 TRB-A/B primers. TCRdb processed the multiplex PCR reads anew with MiXCR; each CDR3 protein has one entry. The data show 20,000 to 30,000 distinct CDR3 sequences, roughly 33% seen once. What was sequenced was blood. These receptors originate from a human donor who had recovered from COVID-19.

This clonotype was recorded many times. The rearrangement uses TRBV19 and TRBJ2-7; perhaps TRBD2 as D (6 bases). Germline V gene sequence: CDR1 LNHDA, CDR2 SQIVND (reference sequence). This CDR3 comprises 16 residues. Trimming cost V 6 bases and J 3 bases, with 21 bases left between them. The CDR3 spells CASSLTGSGVYYEQYF. CDR3 nucleotide sequence: TGTGCCAGTAGCCTAACTGGGTCGGGAGTATACTACGAGCAGTACTTC.

The chain combines TRBV5-6 with TRBJ1-1; D remains unclear. The CDR3 extends over 14 amino acids. The ends were cut back, 2 bases at V and 1 base at J, with 9 bases in the middle. The germline gives CDR1 SGHDT, CDR2 YYEEEE. The CDR3 nucleotides are TGTGCCAGCAGCTTACAATTGGCGAACACTGAAGCTTTCTTT. Translated: CASSLQLANTEAFF.

The chain has TRBV19 and TRBJ2-1, with TRBD2 as a possible D gene (6 bases). Germline V gene data show CDR1 as LNHDA and CDR2 as SQIVND (reference sequence). V lost 5 bases and J 7 bases, leaving 18 bases between the germline ends. There are 15 residues in the CDR3. CDR3 coding DNA: TGTGCCAGTAGTCCCCCGGGGCCCCGGGGGAATGAGCAGTTCTTC. Translated, it gives CASSPPGPRGNEQFF.

The gene calls are TRBV20-1 and TRBJ1-2; D is unresolved. The CDR3 extends over 11 amino acids. Trimming removed 3 bases at V and 5 bases at J, with 7 bases between. CDR1 and CDR2 from the germline V gene are DFQATT and SNEGSKA (reference sequence). The CDR3 DNA follows: TGCAGTGCTAGGGAACAGTATGGCTACACCTTC. Its translation is CSAREQYGYTF.

This chain uses TRBV6-5 with TRBJ1-1, with TRBD1 matching over 7 bases. Germline values: CDR1 MNHEY, CDR2 SVGAGI. Germline trimming cut 6 bases from V and 7 bases from J; bases unmatched to any gene: 11. The CDR3 consists of 14 residues. The CDR3 here is CASRFKAGQSEAFF. CDR3 coding DNA: TGTGCCAGCAGGTTCAAGGCGGGACAGAGTGAAGCTTTCTTT.

This clonotype was found a few times. The genes are TRBV15 and TRBJ1-6, with D perhaps TRBD1 (6 bases). Germline loops: CDR1 LNHNV, CDR2 YYDKDF (reference sequence). This CDR3 spans 15 amino acids. V was shortened by 2 bases and J by 10 bases, with 15 bases between the two germline ends. The CDR3 nucleotides read TGTGCCACCAGCAGATCGGACAGAGATTCCTCACCCCTCCACTTT. Translated, it gives CATSRSDRDSSPLHF.

This clonotype was found a few times. This chain links TRBV5-4 with TRBJ2-3, with 8 bases that match TRBD2. V was pared by 0 bases and J by 6 bases, with 12 bases of the junction left unmatched. The germline CDR1 and CDR2 sequences are SGHNT and YYREEE (reference sequence). The CDR3 extends over 17 amino acids. CDR3 coding DNA: TGTGCCAGCAGCTTGGATGGCGGGGGGACCCTCGGGGATACGCAGTATTTT. This codes for CASSLDGGGTLGDTQYF.

V usage is TRBV7-2 and J usage is TRBJ2-3, with TRBD2 matching over 14 bases. CDR1 is SGHTA, CDR2 FQGNSA, per germline. V trimming: 1 base; J trimming: 0 bases; junction bases outside the gene matches: 3. CDR3 length equals 18 residues. CDR3 residues: CASSLGLAGGYSTDTQYF. As DNA, the CDR3 is TGTGCCAGCAGCTTAGGACTAGCGGGAGGGTATAGCACAGATACGCAGTATTTT. Full variable domain (outside the CDR3, taken from reference TRBV7-2 and TRBJ2-3): GAGVSQSPSNKVTEKGKDVELRCDPISGHTALYWYRQSLGQGLEFLIYFQGNSAPDKSGLPSDRFSAERTGGSVSTLTIQRTQQEDSAVYLCASSLGLAGGYSTDTQYFGPGTRLTVL.

The chain has TRBV10-3 and TRBJ2-7; TRBD1 is a possible D gene (5 bases). The germline V gene encodes CDR1 ENHRY and CDR2 SYGVKD. The CDR3 sequence is 12 residues long. Between the trimmed V and J ends, which lost 3 bases and 4 bases, there was a span of 7 bases. This CDR3 is CAISDRDYEQYF. The CDR3 coding sequence is TGTGCCATCAGTGACAGGGATTACGAGCAGTACTTC.

There are a few counts of this clonotype. The rearrangement uses TRBV24-1 and TRBJ2-2; maybe TRBD2 (6 bases). CDR3 length: 15 amino acids. V was trimmed by 5 bases and J by 6 bases, leaving 15 bases between them. Germline V gene data show CDR1 as KGHDR and CDR2 as SFDVKD. Written as DNA, the CDR3 is TGTGCCACCAGTGTGGCCAAGGGAGGTGCCGGGGAGCTGTTTTTT. Translation gives CATSVAKGGAGELFF.

This clonotype was observed a handful of times. The J gene is TRBJ2-3, the V gene TRBV6-2 or TRBV6-3; no definite D call. The CDR3 spans 11 residues. Germline V CDR1 and CDR2: MNHEY, SVGEGT. V was pared by 2 bases and J by 6 bases, with 3 bases between. The CDR3 nucleotides read TGTGCCAGCAGTTACGAGGATACGCAGTATTTT. This codes for CASSYEDTQYF.

This chain uses TRBV28 with TRBJ2-3, with 10 nucleotides matching TRBD2. The CDR3 sequence is 16 residues long. Germline lookup yields CDR1 MDHEN and CDR2 SYDVKM. Trimming removed 3 bases from V and 5 bases from J; junction bases left unmatched: 8. CDR3 coding DNA: TGTGCCAGCAGTTTCCCTCTAGCGGGAGTTCGAGATACGCAGTATTTT. This gives the protein CASSFPLAGVRDTQYF.

In regard to this clonotype: A junction boundary mismatches the germline segment, possibly from a read error. The chain carries TRBV5-1 and TRBJ1-2; 8 nucleotides align to TRBD1. Germline V gene data show CDR1 as SGHRS and CDR2 as YFSETQ. The CDR3 is 14 residues long. As DNA, the CDR3 is TGTGCCAGCAGGCTGGACAGGGAGGCGTATGGCTACACCTTC. This encodes CASRLDREAYGYTF.

The chain carries TRBV6-6 and TRBJ1-1; 7 bases are shared with TRBD1. Germline V gene lookup returns CDR1 MNHNY and CDR2 SVGAGI (reference sequence). This CDR3 has 14 amino acids. The V gene end was trimmed by 0 bases and the J gene end by 5 bases; junction bases not matched to a gene: 3. CDR3 in amino acids: CASSYSPGGTEAFF. CDR3 bases: TGTGCCAGCAGTTACTCCCCAGGGGGGACTGAAGCTTTCTTT.

This clonotype was detected only a few times. V usage is TRBV7-6 and J usage is TRBJ2-2; 14 positions match TRBD2. This CDR3 is built from 17 residues. The germline V gene encodes CDR1 SGHVS and CDR2 FNYEAQ. The trim removed 5 bases at V and 5 bases at J, leaving 7 bases unmatched. The CDR3 reads CASSRGLAGVRTGELFF. Here the CDR3 DNA reads TGTGCCAGCAGCAGGGGACTAGCGGGAGTGAGAACCGGGGAGCTGTTTTTT.

The table lists this clonotype with a few counts. The chain links TRBV11-1 to TRBJ1-1; TRBD1 is a possible D gene (6 bases). V was shortened by 1 base and J by 10 bases, with 13 bases between the two germline ends. This CDR3 is built from 13 residues. Germline V gene data show CDR1 as SGHAT and CDR2 as FQDESV (reference sequence). Here the CDR3 reads CASSLEGDLGAFF. The CDR3, as DNA: TGTGCCAGCAGCTTAGAGGGGGATTTGGGAGCTTTCTTT.